This TCR beta chain originates from a study of neoadjuvant anti-PD-1 for oral cavity cancer. CDR1 is ENHRY, CDR2 SYGVKD, per germline. The CDR3 has 12 residues. V was cut by 2 bases and J by 6 bases, with 5 bases left in between. Six replicates per PBMC sample, mostly from roughly 450 ng of genomic DNA. The assay was immunoSEQ multiplex PCR, and TCRdb's table has in-frame clones only and misses some. Among just over 65,000 clones listed, around 83% were seen once. Study-level results: PBMC Gini-index clonality exceeded responders' in non-responders post-nivolumab.

Time point specified: after neoadjuvant nivolumab, at surgical resection. Stage II-IVA oral cavity squamous cell carcinoma was new and untreated by systemic or radiation therapy. As regards this clone: The target antigen is unknown.

The TCR originated in a person aged 40 to 85 with oral cavity squamous cell carcinoma. The rearrangement links TRBV10-3 to TRBJ1-5; D remains ambiguous. The starting material was PBMCs, obtained after nivolumab (anti-PD-1) treatment. The CDR3 sequence: CAISEPSQPQHF. As DNA, the CDR3 is TGTGCCATCAGTGAGCCGAGTCAGCCCCAGCATTTT.